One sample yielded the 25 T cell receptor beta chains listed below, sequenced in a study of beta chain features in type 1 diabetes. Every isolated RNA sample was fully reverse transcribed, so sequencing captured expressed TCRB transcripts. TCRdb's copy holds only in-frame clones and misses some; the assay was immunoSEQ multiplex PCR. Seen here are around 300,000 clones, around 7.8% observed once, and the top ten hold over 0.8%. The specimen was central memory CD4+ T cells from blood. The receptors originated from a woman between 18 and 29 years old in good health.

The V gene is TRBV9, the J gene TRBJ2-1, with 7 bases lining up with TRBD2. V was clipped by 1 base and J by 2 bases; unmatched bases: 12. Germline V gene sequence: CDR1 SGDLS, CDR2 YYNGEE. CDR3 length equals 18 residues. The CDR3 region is CASSVFPEAGDPYNEQFF. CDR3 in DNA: TGTGCCAGCAGCGTATTCCCTGAGGCGGGGGATCCCTACAATGAGCAGTTCTTC.

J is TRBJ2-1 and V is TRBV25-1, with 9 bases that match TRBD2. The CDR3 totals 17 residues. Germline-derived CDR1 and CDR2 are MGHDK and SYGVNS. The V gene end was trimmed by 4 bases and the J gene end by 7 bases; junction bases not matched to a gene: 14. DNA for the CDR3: TGTGCCAGCAGTGCGGGGGGGCTAGCGGGGTTAAGGAATGAGCAGTTCTTC. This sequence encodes CASSAGGLAGLRNEQFF.

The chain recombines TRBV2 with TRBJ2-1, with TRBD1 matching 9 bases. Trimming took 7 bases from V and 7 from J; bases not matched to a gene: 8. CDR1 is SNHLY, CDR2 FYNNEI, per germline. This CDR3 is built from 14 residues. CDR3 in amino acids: CASKDRGFANEQFF. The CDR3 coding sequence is TGTGCCAGCAAGGACAGGGGTTTTGCAAATGAGCAGTTCTTC.

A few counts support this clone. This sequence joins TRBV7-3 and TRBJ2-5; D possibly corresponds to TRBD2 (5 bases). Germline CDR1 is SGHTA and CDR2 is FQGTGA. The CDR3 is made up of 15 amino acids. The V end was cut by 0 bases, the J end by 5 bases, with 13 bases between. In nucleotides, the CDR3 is TGTGCCAGCAGCTTAACGTTTGGACTTCGGGAGACCCAGTACTTC. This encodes CASSLTFGLRETQYF.

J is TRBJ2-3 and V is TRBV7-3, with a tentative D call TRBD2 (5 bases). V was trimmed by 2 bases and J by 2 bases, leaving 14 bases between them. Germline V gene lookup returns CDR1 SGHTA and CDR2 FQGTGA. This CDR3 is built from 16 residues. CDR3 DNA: TGTGCCAGCAGCTTAGGGCGGGCTCACTACACAGATACGCAGTATTTT. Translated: CASSLGRAHYTDTQYF.

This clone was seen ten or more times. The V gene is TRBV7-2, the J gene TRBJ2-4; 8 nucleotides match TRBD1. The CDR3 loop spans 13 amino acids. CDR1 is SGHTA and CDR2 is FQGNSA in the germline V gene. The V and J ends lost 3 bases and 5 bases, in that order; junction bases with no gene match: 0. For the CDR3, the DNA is TGTGCCAGCAGCTTGGGACAGGAAAACATTCAGTACTTC. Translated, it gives CASSLGQENIQYF.

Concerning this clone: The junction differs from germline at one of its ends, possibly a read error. DNA of the CDR3: TGTGCTAGCAGCTACCGGGATGACTCCTACGAGCAGTACTTC. This encodes CASSYRDDSYEQYF. The rearrangement links TRBV7-7 to TRBJ2-7, with D tentatively TRBD2 (5 bases). The length of the CDR3 is 14 residues. The germline V gene has CDR1 SSHAT and CDR2 FNYEAQ (reference sequence).

CDR3 bases: TGTGCCTACAGGGGCAGGGAAGACACTGAAGCTTTCTTT. Translation: CAYRGREDTEAFF. The chain has TRBV28 and TRBJ1-1; TRBD1 aligns across 7 bases. The V gene's germline CDR1 is MDHEN and CDR2 SYDVKM. V shed 11 bases and J 3 bases; nucleotides not matched to a gene: 9. The CDR3 runs 13 residues.

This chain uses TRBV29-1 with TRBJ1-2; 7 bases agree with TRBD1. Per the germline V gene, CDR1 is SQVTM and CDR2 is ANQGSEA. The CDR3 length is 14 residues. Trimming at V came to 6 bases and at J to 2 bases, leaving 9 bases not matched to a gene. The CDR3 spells CSVRQGTTNYGYTF. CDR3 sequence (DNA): TGCAGCGTGAGACAGGGAACGACAAACTATGGCTACACCTTC.

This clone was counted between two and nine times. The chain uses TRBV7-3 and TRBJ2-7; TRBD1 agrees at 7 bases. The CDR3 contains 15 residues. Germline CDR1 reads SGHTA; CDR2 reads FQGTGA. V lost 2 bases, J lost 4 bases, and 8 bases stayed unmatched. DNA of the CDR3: TGTGCCAGCAGCTTAGTCGCAGGGGGTCGGTACGAGCAGTACTTC. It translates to CASSLVAGGRYEQYF.

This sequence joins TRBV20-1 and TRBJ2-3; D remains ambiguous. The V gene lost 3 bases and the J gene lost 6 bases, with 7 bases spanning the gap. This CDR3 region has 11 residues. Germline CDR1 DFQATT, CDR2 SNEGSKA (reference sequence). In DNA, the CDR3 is TGCAGTGCTAGCGACGTGGATACGCAGTATTTT. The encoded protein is CSASDVDTQYF.

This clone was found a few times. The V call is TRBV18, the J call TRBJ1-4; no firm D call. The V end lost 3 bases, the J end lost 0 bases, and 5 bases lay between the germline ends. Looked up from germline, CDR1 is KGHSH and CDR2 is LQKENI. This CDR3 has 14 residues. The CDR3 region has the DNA TGTGCCAGCTCACCCTTTGCAACTAATGAAAAACTGTTTTTT. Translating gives CASSPFATNEKLFF.

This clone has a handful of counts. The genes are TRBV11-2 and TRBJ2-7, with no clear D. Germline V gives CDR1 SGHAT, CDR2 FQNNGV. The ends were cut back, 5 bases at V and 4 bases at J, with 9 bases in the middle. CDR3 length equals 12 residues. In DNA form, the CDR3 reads TGTGCCAGCAGCCAGCTCGGGTACGAGCAGTACTTC. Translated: CASSQLGYEQYF.

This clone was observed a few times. CDR3 in amino acids: CASSINSRAPYNEQFF. The CDR3 nucleotides read TGTGCCAGTAGTATAAATTCGAGAGCTCCGTACAATGAGCAGTTCTTC. The gene calls are TRBV19 and TRBJ2-1, with D hard to call. Germline lookup yields CDR1 LNHDA and CDR2 SQIVND (reference sequence). The CDR3 is 16 residues long. V was clipped by 2 bases and J by 4 bases, with 15 bases between them.

CDR3 sequence (DNA): TGTGCCAGCAGACCAGACAGGATTAAAAACATTCAGTACTTC. Translating it yields CASRPDRIKNIQYF. The chain carries TRBV28 and TRBJ2-4, with a tentative D call TRBD1 (6 bases). Deletions cut 6 bases from V and 4 bases from J, with 13 bases between. The germline V gene has CDR1 MDHEN and CDR2 SYDVKM. The CDR3 sequence is 14 residues long.

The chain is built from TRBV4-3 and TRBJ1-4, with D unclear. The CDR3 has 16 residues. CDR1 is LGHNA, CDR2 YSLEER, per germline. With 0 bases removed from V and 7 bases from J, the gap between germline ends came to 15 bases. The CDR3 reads CASSQDWRASGEKLFF. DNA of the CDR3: TGCGCCAGCAGCCAAGATTGGCGGGCAAGCGGTGAAAAACTGTTTTTT.

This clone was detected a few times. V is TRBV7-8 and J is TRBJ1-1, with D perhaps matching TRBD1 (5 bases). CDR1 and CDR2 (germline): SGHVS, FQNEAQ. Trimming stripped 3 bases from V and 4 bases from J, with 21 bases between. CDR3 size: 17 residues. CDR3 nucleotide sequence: TGTGCCAGCAGCTTTCGGAGCGTCGGGGCCTCGGGCACTGAAGCTTTCTTT. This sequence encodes CASSFRSVGASGTEAFF.

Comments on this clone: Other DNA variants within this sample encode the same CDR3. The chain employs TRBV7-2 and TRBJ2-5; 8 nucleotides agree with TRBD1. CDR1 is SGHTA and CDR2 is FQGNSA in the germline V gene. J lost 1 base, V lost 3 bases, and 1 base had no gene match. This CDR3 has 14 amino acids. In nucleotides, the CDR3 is TGTGCCAGCAGCTTCACAGGGGGCCAAGAGACCCAGTACTTC. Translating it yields CASSFTGGQETQYF. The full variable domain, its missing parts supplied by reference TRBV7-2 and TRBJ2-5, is GAGVSQSPSNKVTEKGKDVELRCDPISGHTALYWYRQSLGQGLEFLIYFQGNSAPDKSGLPSDRFSAERTGGSVSTLTIQRTQQEDSAVYLCASSFTGGQETQYFGPGTRLLVL.

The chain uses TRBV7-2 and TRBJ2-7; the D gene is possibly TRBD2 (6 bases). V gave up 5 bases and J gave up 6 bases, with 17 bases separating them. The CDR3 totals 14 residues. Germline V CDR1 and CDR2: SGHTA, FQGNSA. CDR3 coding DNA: TGTGCCAGCAGCGAACTCGGACTACTCGGCGAGCAGTACTTC. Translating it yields CASSELGLLGEQYF.

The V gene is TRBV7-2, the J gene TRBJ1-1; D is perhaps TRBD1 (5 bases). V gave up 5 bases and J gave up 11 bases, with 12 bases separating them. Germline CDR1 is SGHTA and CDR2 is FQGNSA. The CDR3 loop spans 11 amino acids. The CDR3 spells CASSRPGMAFF. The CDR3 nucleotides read TGTGCCAGCAGCCGTCCAGGGATGGCTTTCTTT.

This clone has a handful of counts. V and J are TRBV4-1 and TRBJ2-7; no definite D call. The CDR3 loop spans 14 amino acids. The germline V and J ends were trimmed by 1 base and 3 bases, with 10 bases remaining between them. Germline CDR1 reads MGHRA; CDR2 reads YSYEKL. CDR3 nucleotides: TGCGCCAGCAGCCAAGTGGCTCCGTGCTACGAGCAGTACGTC. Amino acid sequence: CASSQVAPCYEQYV.

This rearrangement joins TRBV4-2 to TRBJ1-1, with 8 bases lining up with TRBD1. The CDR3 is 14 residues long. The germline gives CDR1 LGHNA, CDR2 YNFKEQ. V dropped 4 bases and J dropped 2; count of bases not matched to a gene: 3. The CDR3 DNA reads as TGTGCCAGCAGCCTCAGGGGGCGCAACACTGAAGCTTTCTTT. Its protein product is CASSLRGRNTEAFF.

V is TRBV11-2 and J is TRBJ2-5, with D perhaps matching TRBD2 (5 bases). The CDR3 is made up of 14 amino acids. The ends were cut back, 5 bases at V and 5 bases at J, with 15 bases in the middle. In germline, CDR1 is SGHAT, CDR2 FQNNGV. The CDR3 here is CASSQNRRPETQYF. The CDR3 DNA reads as TGTGCCAGCAGCCAAAATAGGAGGCCCGAGACCCAGTACTTC.

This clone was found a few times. CDR3 in DNA: TGTGCCAGCAGTTACGACTATCGCCAAGAGACCCAGTACTTC. It is translated as CASSYDYRQETQYF. This rearrangement joins TRBV6-5 to TRBJ2-5, with a tentative D call TRBD2 (5 bases). This CDR3 has 14 residues. The germline CDR1 and CDR2 sequences are MNHEY and SVGAGI. The germline V and J ends were trimmed by 2 bases and 1 base, with 8 bases remaining between them.

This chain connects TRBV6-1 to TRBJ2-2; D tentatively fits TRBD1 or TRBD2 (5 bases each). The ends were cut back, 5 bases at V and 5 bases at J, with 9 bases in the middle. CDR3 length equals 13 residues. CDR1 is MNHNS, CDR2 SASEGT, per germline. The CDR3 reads CASSKRGTGELFF. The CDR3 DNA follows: TGTGCCAGCAGTAAGAGGGGTACCGGGGAGCTGTTTTTT.